This TCR beta chain was observed in a study of T cells after yellow fever vaccination. Whole-study context: SMART-Seq v4 Ultra Low Input served to prepare low-cell-number fractions.

Template switching by 5'RACE produced TCR cDNA, adding a universal primer site and UMIs. TCRdb processed the 5' RACE reads anew with MiXCR; each CDR3 protein has one entry. The sample consists of around 350,000 distinct CDR3 sequences, under 7.5% of them appearing once. Germline CDR1 ENHRY, CDR2 SYGVKD. Trimming removed 3 bases at V and 6 bases at J, with 12 bases between. The CDR3 runs to 15 residues. The starting material was PBMCs, obtained 5 days after the yellow fever booster vaccination. The chain links TRBV10-3 to TRBJ1-6; D ambiguous. The sequence came from a man younger than 45 who received the YFV17D yellow fever vaccine. CDR3 in DNA: TGTGCCATCAGTGACGCCAGCGGGGTTAATTCACCCCTCCACTTT. It yields the protein CAISDASGVNSPLHF.